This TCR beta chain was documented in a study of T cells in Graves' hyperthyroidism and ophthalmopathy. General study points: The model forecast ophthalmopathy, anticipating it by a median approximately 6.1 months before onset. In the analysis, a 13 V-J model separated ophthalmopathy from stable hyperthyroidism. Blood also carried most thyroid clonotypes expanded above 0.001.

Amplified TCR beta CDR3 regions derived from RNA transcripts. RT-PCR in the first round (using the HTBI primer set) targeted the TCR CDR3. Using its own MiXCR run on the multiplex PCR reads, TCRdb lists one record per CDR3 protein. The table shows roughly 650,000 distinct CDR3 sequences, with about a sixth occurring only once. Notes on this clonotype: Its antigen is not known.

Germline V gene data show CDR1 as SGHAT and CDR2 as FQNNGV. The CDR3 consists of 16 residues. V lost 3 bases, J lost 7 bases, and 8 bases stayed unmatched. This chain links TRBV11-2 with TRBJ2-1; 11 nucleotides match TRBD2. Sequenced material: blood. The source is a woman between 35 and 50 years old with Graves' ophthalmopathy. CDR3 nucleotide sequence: TGTGCCAGCAGCTTGGCCATTAGCGGGAGGGCGAATGAGCAGTTCTTC. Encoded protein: CASSLAISGRANEQFF.